These 5 T cell receptor beta chains were sequenced from one sample in a study of cytomegalovirus exposure and HLA in healthy donors. Only in-frame clones appear in the TCRdb table, and some are missing; sequencing was by immunoSEQ multiplex PCR. The profile shows about 220,000 clones, around four fifths of them singletons. Sequencing was done on a sample of PBMCs. These receptors were collected from a woman aged 30 to 39 in good health and CMV-seropositive.

The genes are TRBV30 and TRBJ2-5; D unresolved. V lost 0 bases and J 5 bases, leaving 10 bases between the germline ends. Germline V CDR1 and CDR2: GTSNPN, SVGIG (reference sequence). The CDR3 is 13 amino acids. CDR3 amino acids: CAWSVSLSETQYF. Written as DNA, the CDR3 is TGTGCCTGGAGTGTTAGCCTCTCGGAGACCCAGTACTTC.

The J gene is TRBJ1-2, the V gene TRBV11-2; D unresolved. Trimming removed 3 bases from V and 8 bases from J, with 19 bases in between. Per germline, CDR1 SGHAT and CDR2 FQNNGV. CDR3 length: 15 amino acids. The DNA of the CDR3 is TGTGCCAGCAGCTTCGGAGACGGCCCTTTGAGGGGCTACACCTTC. As protein: CASSFGDGPLRGYTF.

This clone was counted a few times. This chain connects TRBV30 to TRBJ2-2; 8 positions match TRBD1. The CDR3 consists of 15 residues. V dropped 3 bases and J dropped 4; count of bases not matched to a gene: 7. Germline CDR1 is GTSNPN and CDR2 is SVGIG (reference sequence). CDR3 region: CAWRLAGGITGELFF. The CDR3 region has the DNA TGTGCCTGGAGGTTGGCAGGGGGCATCACCGGGGAGCTGTTTTTT.

The V gene is TRBV27, the J gene TRBJ1-1, with D unresolved. Germline CDR1 reads MNHEY; CDR2 reads SMNVEV (reference sequence). V shed 5 bases and J shed 1 base, with 11 bases lying between them. The CDR3 spans 14 residues. CDR3 sequence: CASSRPASNTEAFF. CDR3 bases: TGTGCCAGCAGTCGGCCCGCCTCGAACACTGAAGCTTTCTTT.

The V and J genes are TRBV20-1 and TRBJ2-1; no firm D call. The germline V gene has CDR1 DFQATT and CDR2 SNEGSKA (reference sequence). V lost 3 bases and J lost 6, with 3 bases in between. This CDR3 has 10 amino acids. DNA for the CDR3: TGCAGTGCTAGTATCAATGAGCAGTTCTTC. Protein: CSASINEQFF.